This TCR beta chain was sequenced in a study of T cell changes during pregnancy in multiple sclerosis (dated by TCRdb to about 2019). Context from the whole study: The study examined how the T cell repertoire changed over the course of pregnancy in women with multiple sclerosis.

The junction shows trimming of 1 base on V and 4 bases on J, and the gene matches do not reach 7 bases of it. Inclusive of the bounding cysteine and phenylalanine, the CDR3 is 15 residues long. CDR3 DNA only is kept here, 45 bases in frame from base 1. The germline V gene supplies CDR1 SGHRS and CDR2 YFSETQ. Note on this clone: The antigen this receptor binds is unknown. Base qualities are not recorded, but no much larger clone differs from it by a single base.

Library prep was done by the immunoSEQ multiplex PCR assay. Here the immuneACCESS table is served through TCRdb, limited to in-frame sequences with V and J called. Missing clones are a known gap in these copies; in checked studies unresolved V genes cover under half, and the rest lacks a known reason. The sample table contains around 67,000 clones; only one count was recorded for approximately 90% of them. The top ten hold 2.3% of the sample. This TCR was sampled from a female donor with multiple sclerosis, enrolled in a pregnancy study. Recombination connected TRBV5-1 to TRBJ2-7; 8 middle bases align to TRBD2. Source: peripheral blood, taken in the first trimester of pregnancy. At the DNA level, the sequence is TGCGCCAGCAGCTTGCCGGGACTAGTAGGTTACGAGCAGTACTTC. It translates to CASSLPGLVGYEQYF.